Below are 9 T cell receptor beta chains sequenced from a single sample in a study of vaccination effects on CD4 cells after COVID-19. Data came from immunoSEQ multiplex PCR; TCRdb stores just in-frame clones and leaves some out. The sample carries tens of thousands of clones, 70% to 75% recorded once. Peptide-pool stimulation followed by sequencing identified expanded antigen-specific CD4+ clonotypes in the ViraFEST assay. Culture proceeded for about ten days, and CD4+ T cells were then isolated. Participants got two doses of BNT162b2 or mRNA-1273 vaccine. These receptors have no known antigen. The sample consisted of CD4+ T cells from PBMCs cultured with HCoV-NL63 spike peptides, taken after COVID-19 vaccination. These receptor sequences come from a human donor who received a COVID-19 vaccine.

The genes are TRBV5-1 and TRBJ2-3, with 8 bases that match TRBD2. In germline, CDR1 is SGHRS, CDR2 YFSETQ. This CDR3 has 17 amino acids. The trim removed 0 bases at V and 0 bases at J, leaving 6 bases unmatched. CDR3 sequence (DNA): TGCGCCAGCAGCTTGGCGTCGGCGGGGGGAAGCACAGATACGCAGTATTTT. Translated: CASSLASAGGSTDTQYF.

The genes are TRBV5-1 and TRBJ2-7; TRBD1 matches 7 bases. The CDR3 totals 15 residues. After removal of 4 bases from V and 2 bases from J, the junction contained 9 bases not matched to a gene. Germline-derived CDR1 and CDR2 are SGHRS and YFSETQ. The CDR3 sequence: CASSPHLGQTYEQYF. The CDR3 DNA reads TGCGCCAGCAGCCCCCACCTGGGACAGACCTACGAGCAGTACTTC.

The chain uses TRBV4-1 and TRBJ2-2; maybe TRBD1 (5 bases). The CDR3 has 15 amino acids. The V gene's germline CDR1 is MGHRA and CDR2 YSYEKL. Trimming left V 3 bases short and J 2 bases short, with 10 bases between. The CDR3 nucleotides read TGCGCCAGCAGCCATCTCGGACACAACACCGGGGAGCTGTTTTTT. Its protein is CASSHLGHNTGELFF.

This CDR3 reads CASSEAPYSTDTQYF. CDR3 bases: TGTGCCAGCAGTGAAGCGCCTTACTCCACAGATACGCAGTATTTT. The gene calls are TRBV6-1 and TRBJ2-3, with D hard to call. Germline V CDR1 and CDR2: MNHNS, SASEGT. The CDR3 totals 15 residues. V lost 0 bases and J 2 bases, leaving 9 bases between the germline ends.

The chain carries TRBV5-6 and TRBJ1-1, with D possibly matching TRBD1 (5 bases). CDR3 length equals 16 residues. Trimming cost V 0 bases and J 0 bases, with 12 bases left between them. Germline V gene data show CDR1 as SGHDT and CDR2 as YYEEEE. The CDR3 region is CASSLATAGMNTEAFF. CDR3 sequence (DNA): TGTGCCAGCAGCTTGGCCACGGCAGGGATGAACACTGAAGCTTTCTTT.

The chain couples TRBV5-1 to TRBJ2-1, with TRBD1 identical over 7 bases. The germline CDR1 and CDR2 sequences are SGHRS and YFSETQ. The CDR3 totals 16 residues. Trimming cost V 4 bases and J 2 bases; bases outside gene matches: 9. For the CDR3, the DNA is TGCGCCAGCAGCACCGACAGGGTTCGAGCCTACAATGAGCAGTTCTTC. Residues: CASSTDRVRAYNEQFF.

J is TRBJ2-5 and V is TRBV4-2; D remains ambiguous. Trimming removed 1 base at V and 1 base at J, with 4 bases between. This CDR3 has 13 amino acids. From germline, CDR1 is LGHNA and CDR2 YNFKEQ. The CDR3: CASSQVPQETQYF. The CDR3 DNA follows: TGTGCCAGCAGCCAAGTCCCCCAAGAGACCCAGTACTTC.

V is TRBV4-1 and J is TRBJ1-5; unclear D gene. Germline values: CDR1 MGHRA, CDR2 YSYEKL. The ends were cut back, 1 base at V and 8 bases at J, with 9 bases in the middle. The CDR3 covers 13 residues. CDR3 loop: CASSQGVLEPQHF. The CDR3 region has the DNA TGCGCCAGCAGCCAAGGGGTTTTGGAGCCCCAGCATTTT.

The chain uses TRBV7-9 and TRBJ2-1; the match to TRBD2 covers 11 bases. The CDR3 spans 18 residues. The V and J ends lost 5 bases and 8 bases, in that order; junction bases with no gene match: 17. From germline, CDR1 is SEHNR and CDR2 FQNEAQ (reference sequence). CDR3 nucleotide sequence: TGTGCCAGCAGCCCACCCTACCCAGTAGCGGGAGGGCCGCATGAGCAGTTCTTC. As protein: CASSPPYPVAGGPHEQFF.